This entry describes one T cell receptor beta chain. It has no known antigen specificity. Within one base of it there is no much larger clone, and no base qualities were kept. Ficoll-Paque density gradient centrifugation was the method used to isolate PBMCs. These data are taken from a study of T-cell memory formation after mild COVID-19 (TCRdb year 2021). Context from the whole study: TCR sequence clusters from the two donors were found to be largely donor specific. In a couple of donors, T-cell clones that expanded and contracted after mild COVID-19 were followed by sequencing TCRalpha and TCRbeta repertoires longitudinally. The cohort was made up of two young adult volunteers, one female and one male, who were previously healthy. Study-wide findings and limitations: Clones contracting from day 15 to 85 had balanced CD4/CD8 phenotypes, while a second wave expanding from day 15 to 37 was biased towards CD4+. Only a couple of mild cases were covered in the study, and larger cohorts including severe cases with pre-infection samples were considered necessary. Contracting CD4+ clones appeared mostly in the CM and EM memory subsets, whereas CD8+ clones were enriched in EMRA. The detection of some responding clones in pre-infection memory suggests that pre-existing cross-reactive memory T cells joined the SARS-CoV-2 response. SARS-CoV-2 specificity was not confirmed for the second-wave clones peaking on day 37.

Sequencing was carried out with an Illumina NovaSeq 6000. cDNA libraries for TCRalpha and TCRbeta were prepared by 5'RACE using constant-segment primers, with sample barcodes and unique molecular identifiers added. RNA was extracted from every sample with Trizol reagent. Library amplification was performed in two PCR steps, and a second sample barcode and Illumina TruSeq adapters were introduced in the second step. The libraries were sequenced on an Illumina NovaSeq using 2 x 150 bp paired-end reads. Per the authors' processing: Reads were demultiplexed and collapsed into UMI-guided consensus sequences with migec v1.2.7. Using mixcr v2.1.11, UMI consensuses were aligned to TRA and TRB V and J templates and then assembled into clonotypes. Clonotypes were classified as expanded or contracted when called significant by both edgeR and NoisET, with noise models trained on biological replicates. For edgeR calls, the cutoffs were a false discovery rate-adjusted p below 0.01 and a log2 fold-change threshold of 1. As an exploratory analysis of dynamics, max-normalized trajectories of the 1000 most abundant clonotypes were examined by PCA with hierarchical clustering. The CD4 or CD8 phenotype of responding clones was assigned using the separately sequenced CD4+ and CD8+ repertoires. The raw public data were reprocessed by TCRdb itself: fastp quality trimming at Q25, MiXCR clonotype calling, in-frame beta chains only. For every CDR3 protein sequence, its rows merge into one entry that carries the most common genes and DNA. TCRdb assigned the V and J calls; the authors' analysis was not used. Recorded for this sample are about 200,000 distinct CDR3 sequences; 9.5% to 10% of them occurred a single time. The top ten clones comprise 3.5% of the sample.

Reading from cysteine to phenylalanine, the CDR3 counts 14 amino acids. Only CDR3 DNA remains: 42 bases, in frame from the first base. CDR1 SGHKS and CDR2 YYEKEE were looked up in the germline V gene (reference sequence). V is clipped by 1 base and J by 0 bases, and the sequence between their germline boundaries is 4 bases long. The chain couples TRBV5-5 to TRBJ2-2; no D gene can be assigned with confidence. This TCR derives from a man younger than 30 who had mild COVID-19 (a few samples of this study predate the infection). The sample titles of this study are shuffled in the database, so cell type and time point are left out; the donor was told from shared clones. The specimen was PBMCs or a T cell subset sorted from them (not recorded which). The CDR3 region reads CASSLTSNTGELFF. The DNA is TGTGCCAGCAGCTTGACCTCGAACACCGGGGAGCTGTTTTTT. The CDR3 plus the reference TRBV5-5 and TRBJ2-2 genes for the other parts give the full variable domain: DAGVTQSPTHLIKTRGQQVTLRCSPISGHKSVSWYQQVLGQGPQFIFQYYEKEERGRGNFPDRFSARQFPNYSSELNVNALLLGDSALYLCASSLTSNTGELFFGEGSRLTVL.